This entry lists 12 T cell receptor beta chains sequenced from one sample in a study of T cells in Graves' hyperthyroidism and ophthalmopathy. RNA transcripts served as the template for amplifying TCR beta CDR3 regions. TCR CDR3 underwent first-round RT-PCR with the HTBI primer set. TCRdb reanalysed the multiplex PCR reads using MiXCR and keeps one entry per CDR3 protein. The top ten hold under 10% of the sample, which has roughly 740,000 distinct CDR3 sequences, about 17% seen once. Input material: blood. The receptors here all came from a man aged 18 to 29 with Graves' hyperthyroidism.

This chain joins TRBV28 and TRBJ2-7, with D uncertain. V was shortened by 3 bases and J by 6 bases, with 18 bases between the two germline ends. Per germline, CDR1 MDHEN and CDR2 SYDVKM. CDR3 length equals 15 residues. The CDR3 coding sequence is TGTGCCAGCAGTTTCCCCCCCGGCGCAAAGGGCGAGCAGTACTTC. Amino acid sequence: CASSFPPGAKGEQYF.

The V call is TRBV7-9, the J call TRBJ1-4; D remains ambiguous. The CDR3 is 13 amino acids. Germline V lookup: CDR1 SEHNR, CDR2 FQNEAQ (reference sequence). The V and J ends lost 1 base and 8 bases respectively, with 8 bases between them. CDR3 nucleotides: TGTGCCAGCAGCTTAGGAAGGACCGAAAAACTGTTTTTT. Translated, it gives CASSLGRTEKLFF.

Of note for this clonotype: Since a much larger clone is just one base distant, this may be a read error. The CDR3 protein is CANSSPMGSEQYF. The CDR3 DNA reads TGTGCCAACAGCTCACCGATGGGGTCCGAGCAGTACTTC. The chain carries TRBV7-2 and TRBJ2-7; D remains unclear. The CDR3 is made up of 13 amino acids. Germline V gene lookup returns CDR1 SGHTA and CDR2 FQGNSA.

This clonotype was counted a few times. The J gene is TRBJ2-3, the V gene TRBV5-6, with D perhaps TRBD1 (5 bases). Germline values: CDR1 SGHDT, CDR2 YYEEEE. CDR3 length equals 15 residues. Trimming removed 0 bases at V and 4 bases at J, with 12 bases between. CDR3 amino acids: CASSLAQGYADTQYF. For the CDR3, the DNA is TGTGCCAGCAGCTTGGCGCAGGGTTACGCAGATACGCAGTATTTT.

This clonotype has just a few counts. V usage is TRBV7-9 and J usage is TRBJ2-3; 7 positions agree with TRBD2. The CDR3 has 14 residues. Germline V gives CDR1 SEHNR, CDR2 FQNEAQ (reference sequence). V lost 10 bases and J lost 4; bases outside the gene matches: 11. The CDR3 bases are TGTGCCACCAGGGAGGGAGAGAGGGCAGATACGCAGTATTTT. Amino acids: CATREGERADTQYF.

This rearrangement joins TRBV29-1 to TRBJ2-7; TRBD1 is a possible D gene (5 bases). Germline V lookup: CDR1 SQVTM, CDR2 ANQGSEA. Trimming left V 3 bases short and J 5 bases short, with 11 bases between. The CDR3 spans 12 residues. The DNA for the CDR3 is TGCAGCGTTGAGTTAAGGGGAAACGAGCAGTACTTC. The encoded protein is CSVELRGNEQYF.

J is TRBJ2-2 and V is TRBV14, with 12 nucleotides matching TRBD2. Germline loops: CDR1 SGHDN, CDR2 FVKESK. V gave up 0 bases and J gave up 3 bases; unmatched junction bases: 2. The CDR3 is made up of 17 amino acids. The CDR3 sequence is CASSQELAGGYTGELFF. The DNA of the CDR3 is TGTGCCAGCAGCCAAGAACTAGCGGGAGGCTACACCGGGGAGCTGTTTTTT.

This clonotype was seen a few times. The CDR3, as DNA: TGTGCCAGCAGCCCCGGACTAGCTGGTGAGCAGTTCTTC. Translating it yields CASSPGLAGEQFF. The V and J genes are TRBV7-8 and TRBJ2-1, with 8 bases that match TRBD2. Germline values: CDR1 SGHVS, CDR2 FQNEAQ. Trimming removed 5 bases from V and 9 bases from J; junction bases left unmatched: 6. The CDR3 consists of 13 residues.

This clonotype was detected a few times. The chain carries TRBV19 and TRBJ2-7; 7 bases are shared with TRBD2. J gave up 2 bases and V 4 bases, and 5 bases lay outside the gene matches. CDR3 size: 14 residues. CDR1 and CDR2 from the germline V gene are LNHDA and SQIVND (reference sequence). The CDR3 coding sequence is TGTGCCAGTAGTACCTCTAGCGGCGCCTACGAGCAGTACTTC. It encodes CASSTSSGAYEQYF.

Concerning this clonotype: A junction boundary mismatches the germline segment, possibly from a read error. The chain employs TRBV5-1 and TRBJ2-5; 8 bases agree with TRBD2. The CDR3 totals 15 residues. Germline-derived CDR1 and CDR2 are SGHRS and YFSETQ. In DNA form, the CDR3 reads TGTGCCAGCAGCGGGGGACTACGGAAAAGGGAGACCCAGTACTTC. This codes for CASSGGLRKRETQYF.

This clonotype was seen a few times. The chain recombines TRBV12-3 or TRBV12-4 with TRBJ1-6; D perhaps matches TRBD1 (5 bases). This CDR3 spans 14 amino acids. The V gene lost 2 bases and the J gene lost 8 bases, with 10 bases spanning the gap. The DNA for the CDR3 is TGTGCCAGCAGTTTATCGTCGGGGGATTCACCCCTCCACTTT. It yields the protein CASSLSSGDSPLHF.

V is TRBV6-9 and J is TRBJ2-2; D gene unclear. The CDR3 is 13 amino acids. CDR1 and CDR2 from the germline V gene are MNHGY and SVAAGI. Trimming left V 7 bases short and J 5 bases short, with 11 bases between. The CDR3 DNA follows: TGTGCCAGCACTTTAGGGATTACCGGGGAGCTGTTTTTT. Translated, it gives CASTLGITGELFF.